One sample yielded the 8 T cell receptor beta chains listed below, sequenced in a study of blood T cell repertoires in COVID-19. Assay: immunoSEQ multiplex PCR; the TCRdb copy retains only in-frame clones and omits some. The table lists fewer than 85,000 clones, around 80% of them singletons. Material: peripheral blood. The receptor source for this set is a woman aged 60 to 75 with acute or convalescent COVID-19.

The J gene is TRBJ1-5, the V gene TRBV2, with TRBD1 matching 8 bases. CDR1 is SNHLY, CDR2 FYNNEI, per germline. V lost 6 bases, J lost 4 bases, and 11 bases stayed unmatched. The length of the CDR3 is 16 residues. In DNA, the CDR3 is TGTGCCAGCAGCGAAATAGGACAGGGCCCAAATCAGCCCCAGCATTTT. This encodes CASSEIGQGPNQPQHF.

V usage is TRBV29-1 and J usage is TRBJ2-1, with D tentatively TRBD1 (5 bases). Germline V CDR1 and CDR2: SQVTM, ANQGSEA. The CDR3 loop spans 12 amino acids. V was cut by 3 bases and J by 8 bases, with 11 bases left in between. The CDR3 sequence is CSVDEGADEQFF. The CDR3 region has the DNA TGCAGCGTTGACGAAGGGGCCGATGAGCAGTTCTTC.

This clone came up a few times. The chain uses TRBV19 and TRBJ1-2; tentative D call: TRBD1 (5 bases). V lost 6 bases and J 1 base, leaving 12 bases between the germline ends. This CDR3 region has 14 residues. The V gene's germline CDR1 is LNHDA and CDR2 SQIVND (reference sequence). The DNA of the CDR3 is TGTGCCAGTAGCCTAGGGGCGCATAACTATGGCTACACCTTC. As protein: CASSLGAHNYGYTF.

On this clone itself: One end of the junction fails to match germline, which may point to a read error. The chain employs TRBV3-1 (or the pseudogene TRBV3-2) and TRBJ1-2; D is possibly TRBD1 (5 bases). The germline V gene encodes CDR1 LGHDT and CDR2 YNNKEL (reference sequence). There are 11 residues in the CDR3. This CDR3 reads CASSQVRQTFF. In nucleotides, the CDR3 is TGTGCCAGCAGCCAAGTTAGACAGACGTTCTTC.

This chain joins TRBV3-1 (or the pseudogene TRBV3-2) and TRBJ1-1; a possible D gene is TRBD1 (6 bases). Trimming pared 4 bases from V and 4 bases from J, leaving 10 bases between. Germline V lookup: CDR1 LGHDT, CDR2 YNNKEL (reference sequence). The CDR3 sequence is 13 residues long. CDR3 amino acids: CASSRQGTTEAFF. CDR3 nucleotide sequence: TGTGCCAGCAGCCGTCAGGGGACCACTGAAGCTTTCTTT.

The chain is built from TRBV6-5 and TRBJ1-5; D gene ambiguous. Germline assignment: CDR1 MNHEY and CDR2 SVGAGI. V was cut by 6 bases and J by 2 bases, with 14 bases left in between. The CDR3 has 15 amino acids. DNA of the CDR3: TGTGCCAGCAGACTTCAGGCCAAGGGCAATCAGCCCCAGCATTTT. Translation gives CASRLQAKGNQPQHF.

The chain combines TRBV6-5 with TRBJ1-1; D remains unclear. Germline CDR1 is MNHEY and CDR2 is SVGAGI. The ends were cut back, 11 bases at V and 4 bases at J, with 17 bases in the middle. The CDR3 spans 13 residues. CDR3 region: CACHPPAGTEAFF. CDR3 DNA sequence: TGTGCCTGCCACCCCCCGGCGGGCACTGAAGCTTTCTTT.

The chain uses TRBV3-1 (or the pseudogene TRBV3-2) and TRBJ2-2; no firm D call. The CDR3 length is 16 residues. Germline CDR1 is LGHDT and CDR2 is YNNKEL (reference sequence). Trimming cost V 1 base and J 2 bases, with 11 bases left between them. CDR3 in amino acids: CASSQARGKNTGELFF. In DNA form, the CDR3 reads TGTGCCAGCAGCCAAGCACGCGGTAAAAACACCGGGGAGCTGTTTTTT.